The T cell receptor (beta chain) described here comes from a study of metastatic and nonmetastatic thyroid tumors. Study-level background: For malignant and benign thyroid patients, tumor or nodule tissue and blood were the sources whose repertoires were compared.

The V and J ends lost 0 bases and 6 bases, in that order; junction bases with no gene match: 3. CDR1 is MGHRA and CDR2 is YSYEKL in the germline V gene. The CDR3 covers 17 residues. Among the patients, none had received any treatment before thyroid surgery. TCRdb reassembled clones from the PCR reads with MiXCR. The sample carries approximately 17,000 clones, roughly 25% recorded once. General study findings and limits: It was reported that TCR beta diversity was significantly higher in malignant thyroid tumors than benign nodules, in blood and tumor.

This clone was picked up many times. Antigen specificity is unknown. The receptor was isolated from a female donor with papillary thyroid cancer or a benign thyroid nodule (not recorded which). Some clones in this sample may be carry-over from other donors' samples. This chain joins TRBV4-1 and TRBJ2-1, with 15 positions matching TRBD2. Input material: tumor tissue. The CDR3 protein is CASSQDRGLAGGNEQFF. In DNA form, the CDR3 reads TGCGCCAGCAGCCAAGATCGGGGACTAGCGGGGGGCAATGAGCAGTTCTTC.